The 19 T cell receptor beta chains listed next were all sequenced from one sample in a study of T-cell reconstitution after alpha-beta-depleted transplantation in children. A TCRbeta library incorporating unique molecular identifiers was prepared. TCRdb itself ran the PCR reads through MiXCR, one entry per CDR3 protein. This sample yields about 830,000 distinct CDR3 sequences, of which roughly 16% are seen a single time; around 5.3% belongs to the top ten. The source was PBMCs, mostly from graft donor cells, collected 360 days after TCRalphabeta/CD19-depleted stem cell transplant. The source is a male patient younger than 18 who had a stem cell transplant for acute lymphoblastic leukemia, so the T cells may come from the graft donor.

This clonotype showed up many times. This CDR3 reads CASSPSRGRYQETQYF. The DNA for the CDR3 is TGTGCCAGCAGCCCTTCAAGGGGGCGGTACCAAGAGACCCAGTACTTC. The rearrangement links TRBV4-2 to TRBJ2-5, with TRBD1 matching over 7 bases. V shed 4 bases, J shed 0 bases, and the junction held 8 bases outside the gene matches. The CDR3 extends over 16 amino acids. Germline V lookup: CDR1 LGHNA, CDR2 YNFKEQ.

The rearrangement uses TRBV18 and TRBJ2-1; TRBD1 agrees at 8 bases. Germline V CDR1 and CDR2: KGHSH, LQKENI. The CDR3 has 15 residues. V was pared by 5 bases and J by 9 bases, with 12 bases of the junction left unmatched. The CDR3 reads CASSGRTGSGSEQFF. The CDR3 DNA reads TGTGCCAGCTCAGGACGGACAGGGTCAGGGAGTGAGCAGTTCTTC. The full variable domain, completed using reference TRBV18 and TRBJ2-1, is NAGVMQNPRHLVRRRGQEARLRCSPMKGHSHVYWYRQLPEEGLKFMVYLQKENIIDESGMPKERFSAEFPKEGPSILRIQQVVRGDSAAYFCASSGRTGSGSEQFFGPGTRLTVL.

The rearrangement joins TRBV30 to TRBJ1-1; D call uncertain. The ends were cut back, 0 bases at V and 6 bases at J, with 11 bases in the middle. The CDR3 extends over 13 amino acids. From germline, CDR1 is GTSNPN and CDR2 SVGIG (reference sequence). CDR3 amino acids: CAWSVTWSSEAFF. In DNA form, the CDR3 reads TGTGCCTGGAGTGTAACGTGGAGCTCTGAAGCTTTCTTT.

The chain joins TRBV7-9 to TRBJ2-5, with 7 bases that match TRBD1. The CDR3 has 17 residues. Germline V gene data show CDR1 as SEHNR and CDR2 as FQNEAQ (reference sequence). V was clipped by 5 bases and J by 0 bases; unmatched bases: 12. The CDR3 nucleotides are TGTGCCAGCAGCCTATGGACGACAGGGAAGAACCAAGAGACCCAGTACTTC. It encodes CASSLWTTGKNQETQYF.

The rearrangement uses TRBV25-1 and TRBJ1-1, with D tentatively TRBD1 (6 bases). Trimming stripped 3 bases from V and 3 bases from J, with 14 bases between. The germline gives CDR1 MGHDK, CDR2 SYGVNS. This CDR3 comprises 15 residues. This CDR3 is CASSDQGRIDTEAFF. In DNA form, the CDR3 reads TGTGCCAGCAGTGACCAGGGGAGGATAGACACTGAAGCTTTCTTT.

In its sample, this clonotype was seen many times. The chain links TRBV29-1 to TRBJ1-2; 9 bases match TRBD1. The CDR3 loop spans 12 amino acids. With 8 bases clipped from V and 4 bases from J, the junction kept 5 bases outside the gene matches. CDR1 is SQVTM and CDR2 is ANQGSEA in the germline V gene. This CDR3 is CSTGQGTYGYTF. DNA of the CDR3: TGCAGCACGGGACAGGGAACCTATGGCTACACCTTC. The whole variable domain, remainder taken from reference TRBV29-1 and TRBJ1-2, is SAVISQKPSRDICQRGTSLTIQCQVDSQVTMMFWYRQQPGQSLTLIATANQGSEATYESGFVIDKFPISRPNLTFSTLTVSNMSPEDSSIYLCSTGQGTYGYTFGSGTRLTVV.

This clonotype was recorded many times. This chain connects TRBV29-1 to TRBJ2-1, with 13 bases that match TRBD2. The ends lost 2 bases at V and 6 bases at J; junction bases unmatched: 7. CDR1 is SQVTM, CDR2 ANQGSEA, per germline. CDR3 length: 16 residues. CDR3 bases: TGCAGCGTTGAATTGGGGACTAGCGGGACCCGCAATGAGCAGTTCTTC. Translated, it gives CSVELGTSGTRNEQFF.

The gene calls are TRBV6-1 and TRBJ1-5; 7 bases match TRBD1. This CDR3 spans 14 amino acids. Germline V gene sequence: CDR1 MNHNS, CDR2 SASEGT. With 6 bases clipped from V and 7 bases from J, the junction kept 9 bases outside the gene matches. The DNA for the CDR3 is TGTGCCAGCAGAGTCGACAGGGCCGGACAGCCCCAGCATTTT. This gives the protein CASRVDRAGQPQHF.

Many counts were recorded for this clonotype. The chain couples TRBV5-1 to TRBJ2-2; 14 bases are shared with TRBD2. Germline V gives CDR1 SGHRS, CDR2 YFSETQ. J was trimmed by 5 bases and V by 0 bases; bases with no gene match: 6. This CDR3 region has 18 residues. CDR3 amino acids: CASSLVGLAGEITGELFF. The CDR3 DNA reads TGCGCCAGCAGCTTGGTGGGACTAGCGGGAGAAATAACCGGGGAGCTGTTTTTT.

This clonotype occurred a few times. The chain joins TRBV5-1 to TRBJ2-3, with 7 bases matching TRBD2. The germline V gene encodes CDR1 SGHRS and CDR2 YFSETQ. The V and J ends lost 6 bases and 0 bases, in that order; junction bases with no gene match: 10. The CDR3 extends over 16 amino acids. The CDR3: CASKGLGGRSTDTQYF. The CDR3 region has the DNA TGCGCCAGCAAGGGCCTGGGAGGGAGGAGCACAGATACGCAGTATTTT.

The rearrangement uses TRBV29-1 and TRBJ2-7; D not certain. The CDR3 runs 10 residues. Germline loops: CDR1 SQVTM, CDR2 ANQGSEA. V was shortened by 5 bases and J by 6 bases, with 8 bases between the two germline ends. In DNA, the CDR3 is TGCAGCGTTATTTCGGGCGAGCAGTACTTC. Translation gives CSVISGEQYF.

This clonotype occurred a few times. This chain joins TRBV4-1 and TRBJ1-2, with D unresolved. The CDR3 extends over 12 amino acids. The V end was cut by 0 bases, the J end by 7 bases, with 6 bases between. CDR1 is MGHRA and CDR2 is YSYEKL in the germline V gene. CDR3 protein: CASSQDEGGYTF. The CDR3 DNA follows: TGCGCCAGCAGCCAAGATGAAGGTGGCTACACCTTC.

The CDR3 bases are TGTGCCAGCAGCTTAGCGCCAGGGTGGACAGATACGCAGTATTTT. Translated: CASSLAPGWTDTQYF. This chain links TRBV13 with TRBJ2-3, with D possibly being TRBD1 (5 bases). CDR1 is PRHDT, CDR2 FYEKMQ, per germline (reference sequence). Trimming shortened V by 1 base and J by 3 bases, and 11 bases separated the two germline ends. CDR3 length: 15 residues. The complete variable domain, with remaining parts taken from reference TRBV13 and TRBJ2-3, reads AAGVIQSPRHLIKEKRETATLKCYPIPRHDTVYWYQQGPGQDPQFLISFYEKMQSDKGSIPDRFSAQQFSDYHSELNMSSLELGDSALYFCASSLAPGWTDTQYFGPGTRLTVL.

The V gene is TRBV12-3 or TRBV12-4, the J gene TRBJ1-5; D unclear. V dropped 4 bases and J dropped 6 bases, with 22 bases sitting between them. The CDR3 extends over 17 amino acids. The chain's CDR3 is CASSSARGSGKGQPQHF. The CDR3 region has the DNA TGTGCCAGCAGTTCGGCGCGCGGAAGCGGAAAAGGTCAGCCCCAGCATTTT.

This clonotype was detected many times. The CDR3 bases are TGCAGTGCTACAGCAGGGCCTTACAATGAGCAGTTCTTC. It is translated as CSATAGPYNEQFF. The chain carries TRBV20-1 and TRBJ2-1; the D gene is possibly TRBD1 (5 bases). Trimming removed 4 bases from V and 4 bases from J, with 11 bases in between. The CDR3 covers 13 residues. Germline V gene data show CDR1 as DFQATT and CDR2 as SNEGSKA (reference sequence).

This clonotype was seen more than once but under ten times. The chain carries TRBV12-3 or TRBV12-4 and TRBJ2-1, with 11 positions matching TRBD1. The CDR3 totals 17 residues. The junction had 3 bases not matched to a gene; V was cut back by 0 bases and J by 2 bases. Here the CDR3 DNA reads TGTGCCAGCAGTTTAGCCCGGACAGGGGGCGCCTACAATGAGCAGTTCTTC. Its protein is CASSLARTGGAYNEQFF.

The sample holds a few counts of this clonotype. The rearrangement joins TRBV4-3 to TRBJ1-3; TRBD1 is a possible D gene (5 bases). Looked up from germline, CDR1 is LGHNA and CDR2 is YSLEER. The CDR3 has 15 amino acids. Trimming removed 5 bases at V and 0 bases at J, with 11 bases between. The CDR3, as DNA: TGCGCCAGCAGCACCCGACAGTTCTCTGGAAACACCATATATTTT. This codes for CASSTRQFSGNTIYF.

In this sample, this clonotype turned up a few times. V and J are TRBV5-1 and TRBJ1-1, with D possibly TRBD1 on 5 matching bases. CDR1 is SGHRS, CDR2 YFSETQ, per germline. There are 13 residues in the CDR3. The germline V and J ends were trimmed by 1 base and 11 bases, with 15 bases remaining between them. As DNA, the CDR3 is TGCGCCAGCAGCTTGTTGGGACCCCAGACGGCTTTCTTT. This translates into CASSLLGPQTAFF.

In its sample, this clonotype was seen a few times. The chain has TRBV7-9 and TRBJ2-5; TRBD1 is a possible D gene (6 bases). CDR3 length equals 17 residues. Germline V gives CDR1 SEHNR, CDR2 FQNEAQ (reference sequence). Deletions cut 4 bases from V and 8 bases from J, with 26 bases between. CDR3 nucleotides: TGTGCCAGCAGCTCAGACAAAGGACAGCAGAATCGTCTCACCCAGTACTTC. Translated: CASSSDKGQQNRLTQYF.